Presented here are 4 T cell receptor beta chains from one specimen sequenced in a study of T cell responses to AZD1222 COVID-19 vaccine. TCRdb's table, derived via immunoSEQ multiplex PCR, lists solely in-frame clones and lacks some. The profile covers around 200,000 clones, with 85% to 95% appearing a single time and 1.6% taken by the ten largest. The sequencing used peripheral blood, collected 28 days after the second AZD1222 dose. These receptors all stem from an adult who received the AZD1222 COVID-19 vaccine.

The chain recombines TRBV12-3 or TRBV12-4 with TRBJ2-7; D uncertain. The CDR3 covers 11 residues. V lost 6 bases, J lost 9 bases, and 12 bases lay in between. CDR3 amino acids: CASSRGERQYF. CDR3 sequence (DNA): TGTGCCAGCAGCCGTGGTGAAAGGCAGTACTTC.

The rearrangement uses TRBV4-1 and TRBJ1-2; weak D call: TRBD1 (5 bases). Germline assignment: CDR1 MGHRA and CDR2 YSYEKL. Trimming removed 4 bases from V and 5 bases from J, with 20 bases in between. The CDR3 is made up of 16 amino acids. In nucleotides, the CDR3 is TGCGCCAGCAGCCGCCTAAGTCCGGGACCCCGATATGGCTACACCTTC. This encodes CASSRLSPGPRYGYTF.

DNA for the CDR3: TGTGCCAGCAGCCTCGAATCCTCCGGGACCCCCCGAAATGAAAAACTGTTTTTT. Translation: CASSLESSGTPRNEKLFF. The chain employs TRBV7-6 and TRBJ1-4; tentative D call: TRBD1 (5 bases). V gave up 5 bases and J gave up 5 bases, with 24 bases separating them. The germline gives CDR1 SGHVS, CDR2 FNYEAQ. The CDR3 loop spans 18 amino acids. Full variable domain (rest looked up from reference TRBV7-6 and TRBJ1-4): GAGVSQSPRYKVTKRGQDVALRCDPISGHVSLYWYRQALGQGPEFLTYFNYEAQQDKSGLPNDRFSAERPEGSISTLTIQRTEQRDSAMYRCASSLESSGTPRNEKLFFGSGTQLSVL.

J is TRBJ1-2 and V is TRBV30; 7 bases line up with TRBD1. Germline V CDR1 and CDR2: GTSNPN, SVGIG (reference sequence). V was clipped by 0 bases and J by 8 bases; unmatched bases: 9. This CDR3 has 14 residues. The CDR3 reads CAWSVRGGAEGYTF. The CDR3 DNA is TGTGCCTGGAGTGTACGAGGGGGCGCAGAGGGCTACACCTTC.